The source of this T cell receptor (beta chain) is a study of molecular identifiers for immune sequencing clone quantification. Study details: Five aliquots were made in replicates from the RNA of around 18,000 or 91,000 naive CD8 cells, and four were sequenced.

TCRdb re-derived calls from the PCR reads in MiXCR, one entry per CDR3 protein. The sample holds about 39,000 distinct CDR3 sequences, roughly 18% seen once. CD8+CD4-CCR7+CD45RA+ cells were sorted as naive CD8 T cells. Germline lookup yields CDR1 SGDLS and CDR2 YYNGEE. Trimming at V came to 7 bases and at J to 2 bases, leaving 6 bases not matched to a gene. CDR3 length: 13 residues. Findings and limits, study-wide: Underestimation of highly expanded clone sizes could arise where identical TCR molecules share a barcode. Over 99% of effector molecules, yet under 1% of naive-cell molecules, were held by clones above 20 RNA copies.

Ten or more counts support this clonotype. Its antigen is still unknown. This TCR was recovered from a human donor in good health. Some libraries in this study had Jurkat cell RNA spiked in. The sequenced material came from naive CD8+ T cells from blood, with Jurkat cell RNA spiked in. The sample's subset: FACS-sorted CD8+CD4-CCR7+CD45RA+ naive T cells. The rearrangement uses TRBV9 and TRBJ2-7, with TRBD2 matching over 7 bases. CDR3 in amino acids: CASGGVRTYEQYF. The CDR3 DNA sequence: TGTGCCAGCGGGGGGGTACGTACCTACGAGCAGTACTTC. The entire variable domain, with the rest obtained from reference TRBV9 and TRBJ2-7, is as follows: DSGVTQTPKHLITATGQRVTLRCSPRSGDLSVYWYQQSLDQGLQFLIQYYNGEERAKGNILERFSAQQFPDLHSELNLSSLELGDSALYFCASGGVRTYEQYFGPGTRLTVT.